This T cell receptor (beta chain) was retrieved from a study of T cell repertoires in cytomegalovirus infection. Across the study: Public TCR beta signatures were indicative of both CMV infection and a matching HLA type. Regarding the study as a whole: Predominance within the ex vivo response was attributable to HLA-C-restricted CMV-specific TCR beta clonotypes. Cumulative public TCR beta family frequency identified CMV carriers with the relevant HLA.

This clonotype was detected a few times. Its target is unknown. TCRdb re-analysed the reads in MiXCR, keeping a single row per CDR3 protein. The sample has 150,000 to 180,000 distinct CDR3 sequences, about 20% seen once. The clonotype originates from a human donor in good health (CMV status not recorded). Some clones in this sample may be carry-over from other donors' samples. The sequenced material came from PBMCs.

CDR3: CASSLASGRPSSYNEQFF. The CDR3 DNA follows: TGTGCCAGCAGCTTAGCTAGCGGGAGGCCTAGCTCCTACAATGAGCAGTTCTTC. The V call is TRBV7-6, the J call TRBJ2-1, with 10 bases identical to TRBD2. The germline V gene encodes CDR1 SGHVS and CDR2 FNYEAQ. The CDR3 totals 18 residues. V shed 0 bases and J 0 bases; nucleotides not matched to a gene: 5.